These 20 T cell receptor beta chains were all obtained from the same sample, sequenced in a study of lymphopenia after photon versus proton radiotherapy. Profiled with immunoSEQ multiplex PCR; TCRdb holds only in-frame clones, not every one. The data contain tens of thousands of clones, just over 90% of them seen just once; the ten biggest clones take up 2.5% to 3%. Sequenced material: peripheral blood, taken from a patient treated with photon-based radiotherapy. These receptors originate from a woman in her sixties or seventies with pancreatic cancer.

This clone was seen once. CDR3: CASSKFSVFGGEQYF. The CDR3 DNA reads as TGTGCCAGCAGCAAATTCTCCGTGTTCGGGGGGGAGCAGTACTTC. This chain connects TRBV21-1 to TRBJ2-7; the table's D call of TRBD2 was not tested on the DNA. TRBV21-1 has pseudogene status. This CDR3 has 15 residues.

This chain's CDR3 is CASSLRDNSYEQYF. In DNA, the CDR3 is TGTGCCAGCAGTCTCCGGGACAACTCCTACGAGCAGTACTTC. This chain links TRBV25-1 with TRBJ2-7; D might be TRBD1 (6 bases). The V and J ends lost 5 bases and 0 bases respectively, with 11 bases between them. The CDR3 length is 14 residues. Germline CDR1 is MGHDK and CDR2 is SYGVNS.

CDR3 sequence (DNA): TGTGCCAGCAGCTCGGGACAGATTCCCTACGAGCAGTACTTC. Its translation: CASSSGQIPYEQYF. V gene TRBV7-2 combines with J gene TRBJ2-7, with TRBD1 identical over 7 bases. CDR1 is SGHTA and CDR2 is FQGNSA in the germline V gene. V dropped 4 bases and J dropped 2; count of bases not matched to a gene: 5. CDR3 length: 14 residues.

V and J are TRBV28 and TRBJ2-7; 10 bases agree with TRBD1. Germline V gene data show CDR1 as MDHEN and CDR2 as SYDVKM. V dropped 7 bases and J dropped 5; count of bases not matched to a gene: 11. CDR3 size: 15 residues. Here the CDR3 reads CASKVGQGFSDEQYF. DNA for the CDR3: TGTGCCAGCAAAGTGGGACAGGGGTTCTCGGACGAGCAGTACTTC.

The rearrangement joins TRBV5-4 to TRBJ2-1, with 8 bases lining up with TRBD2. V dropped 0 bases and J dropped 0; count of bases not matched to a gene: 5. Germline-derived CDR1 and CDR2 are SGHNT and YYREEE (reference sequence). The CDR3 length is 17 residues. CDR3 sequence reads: CASSLEATSVSYNEQFF. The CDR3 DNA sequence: TGTGCCAGCAGCTTGGAGGCGACTAGCGTCTCCTACAATGAGCAGTTCTTC.

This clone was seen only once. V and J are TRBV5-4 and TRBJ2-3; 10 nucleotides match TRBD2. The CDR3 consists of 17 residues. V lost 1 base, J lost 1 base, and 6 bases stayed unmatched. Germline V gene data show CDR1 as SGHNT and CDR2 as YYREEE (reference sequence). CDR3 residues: CASSLQAGTSGTDTQYF. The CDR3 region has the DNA TGTGCCAGCAGCTTGCAGGCCGGGACTAGCGGCACAGATACGCAGTATTTT. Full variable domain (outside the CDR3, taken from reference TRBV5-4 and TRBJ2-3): ETGVTQSPTHLIKTRGQQVTLRCSSQSGHNTVSWYQQALGQGPQFIFQYYREEENGRGNFPPRFSGLQFPNYSSELNVNALELDDSALYLCASSLQAGTSGTDTQYFGPGTRLTVL.

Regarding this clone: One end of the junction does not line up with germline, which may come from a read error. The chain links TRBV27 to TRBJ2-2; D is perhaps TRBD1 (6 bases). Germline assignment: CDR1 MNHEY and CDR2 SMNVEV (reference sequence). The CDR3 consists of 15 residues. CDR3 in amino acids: CVSSSPGHSTGELFF. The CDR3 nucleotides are TGTGTCAGCAGTTCTCCGGGACACAGCACCGGGGAGCTGTTTTTT.

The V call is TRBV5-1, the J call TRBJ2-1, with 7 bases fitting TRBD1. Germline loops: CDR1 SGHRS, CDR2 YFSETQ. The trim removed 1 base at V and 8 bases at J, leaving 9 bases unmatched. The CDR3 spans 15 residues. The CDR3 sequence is CASSLLGRGSDEQFF. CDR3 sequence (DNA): TGCGCCAGCAGCTTGCTGGGCAGGGGGTCAGATGAGCAGTTCTTC. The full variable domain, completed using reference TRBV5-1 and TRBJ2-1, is KAGVTQTPRYLIKTRGQQVTLSCSPISGHRSVSWYQQTPGQGLQFLFEYFSETQRNKGNFPGRFSGRQFSNSRSEMNVSTLELGDSALYLCASSLLGRGSDEQFFGPGTRLTVL.

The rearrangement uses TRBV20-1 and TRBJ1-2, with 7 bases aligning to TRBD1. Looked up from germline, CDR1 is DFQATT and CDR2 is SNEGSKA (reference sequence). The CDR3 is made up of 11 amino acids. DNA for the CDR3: TGCAGCTCCGGACAGGCCTATGGCTACACCTTC. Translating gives CSSGQAYGYTF.

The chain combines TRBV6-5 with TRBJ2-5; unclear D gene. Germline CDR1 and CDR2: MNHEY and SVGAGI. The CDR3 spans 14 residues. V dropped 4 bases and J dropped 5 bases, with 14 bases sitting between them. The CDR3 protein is CASSLFLYRETQYF. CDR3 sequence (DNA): TGTGCCAGCAGTTTGTTCCTGTATCGGGAGACCCAGTACTTC.

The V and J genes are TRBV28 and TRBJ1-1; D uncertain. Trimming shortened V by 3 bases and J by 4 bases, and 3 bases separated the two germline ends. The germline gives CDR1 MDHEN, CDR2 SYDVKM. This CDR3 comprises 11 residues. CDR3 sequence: CASSLITEAFF. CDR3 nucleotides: TGTGCCAGCAGTTTGATCACTGAAGCTTTCTTT.

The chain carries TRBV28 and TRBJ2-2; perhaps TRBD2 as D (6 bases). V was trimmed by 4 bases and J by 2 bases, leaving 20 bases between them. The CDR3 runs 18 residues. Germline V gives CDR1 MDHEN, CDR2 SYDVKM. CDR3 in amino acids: CASSSGTYLKGNTGELFF. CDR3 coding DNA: TGTGCCAGCAGTTCCGGGACTTACCTAAAGGGAAACACCGGGGAGCTGTTTTTT.

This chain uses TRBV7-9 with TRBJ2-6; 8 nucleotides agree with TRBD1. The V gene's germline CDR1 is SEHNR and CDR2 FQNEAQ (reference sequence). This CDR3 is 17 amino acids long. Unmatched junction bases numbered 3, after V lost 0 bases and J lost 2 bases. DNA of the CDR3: TGTGCCAGCAGCTTAGCTTCGACAGGGGCTGGGGCCAACGTCCTGACTTTC. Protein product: CASSLASTGAGANVLTF.

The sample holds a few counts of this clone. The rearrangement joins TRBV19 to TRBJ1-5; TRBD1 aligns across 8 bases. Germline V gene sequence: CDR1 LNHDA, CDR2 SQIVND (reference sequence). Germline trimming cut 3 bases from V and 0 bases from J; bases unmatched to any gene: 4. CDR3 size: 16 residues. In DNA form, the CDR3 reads TGTGCCAGTAGTATCGGACAGGGACATAGCAATCAGCCCCAGCATTTT. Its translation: CASSIGQGHSNQPQHF.

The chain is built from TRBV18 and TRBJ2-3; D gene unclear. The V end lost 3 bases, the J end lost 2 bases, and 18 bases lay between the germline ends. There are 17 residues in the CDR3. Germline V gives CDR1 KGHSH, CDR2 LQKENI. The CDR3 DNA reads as TGTGCCAGCTCACCCTGGACCAACTCGCCCGCCACAGATACGCAGTATTTT. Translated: CASSPWTNSPATDTQYF.

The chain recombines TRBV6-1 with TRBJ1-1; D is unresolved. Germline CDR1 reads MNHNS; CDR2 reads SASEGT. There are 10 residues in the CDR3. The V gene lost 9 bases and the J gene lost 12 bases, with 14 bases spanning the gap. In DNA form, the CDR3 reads TGTGCCAGTAGGTCAGTGAAAACTTTCTTT. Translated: CASRSVKTFF.

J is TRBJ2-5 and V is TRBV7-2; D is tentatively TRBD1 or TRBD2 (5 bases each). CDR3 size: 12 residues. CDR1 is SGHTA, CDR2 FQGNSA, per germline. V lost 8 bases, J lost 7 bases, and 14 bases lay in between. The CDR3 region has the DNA TGTGCCAGCGGGACCGGGGTTGGGACCCAGTACTTC. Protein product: CASGTGVGTQYF.

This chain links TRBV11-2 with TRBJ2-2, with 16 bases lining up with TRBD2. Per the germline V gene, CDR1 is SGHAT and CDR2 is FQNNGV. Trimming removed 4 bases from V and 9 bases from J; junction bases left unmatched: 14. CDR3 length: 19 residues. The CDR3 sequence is CASSSPGLAGGRRGRELFF. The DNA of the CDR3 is TGTGCCAGCAGCTCCCCGGGACTAGCGGGAGGGCGCCGGGGCCGGGAGCTGTTTTTT. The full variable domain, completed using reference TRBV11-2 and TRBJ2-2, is EAGVAQSPRYKIIEKRQSVAFWCNPISGHATLYWYQQILGQGPKLLIQFQNNGVVDDSQLPKDRFSAERLKGVDSTLKIQPAKLEDSAVYLCASSSPGLAGGRRGRELFFGEGSRLTVL.

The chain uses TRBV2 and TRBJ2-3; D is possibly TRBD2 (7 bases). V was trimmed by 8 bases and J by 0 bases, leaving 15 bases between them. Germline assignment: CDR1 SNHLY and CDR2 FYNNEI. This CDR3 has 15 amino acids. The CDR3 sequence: CASRRGALSTDTQYF. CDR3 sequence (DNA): TGTGCCAGCCGCCGGGGGGCCCTTAGCACAGATACGCAGTATTTT. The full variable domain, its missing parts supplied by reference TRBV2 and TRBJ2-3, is EPEVTQTPSHQVTQMGQEVILRCVPISNHLYFYWYRQILGQKVEFLVSFYNNEISEKSEIFDDQFSVERPDGSNFTLKIRSTKLEDSAMYFCASRRGALSTDTQYFGPGTRLTVL.

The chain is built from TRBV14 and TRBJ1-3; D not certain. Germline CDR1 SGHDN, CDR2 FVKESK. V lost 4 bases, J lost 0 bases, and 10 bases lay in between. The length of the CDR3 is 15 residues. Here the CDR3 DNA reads TGTGCCAGCAGCCCCGGACTGGGCTCTGGAAACACCATATATTTT. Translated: CASSPGLGSGNTIYF.